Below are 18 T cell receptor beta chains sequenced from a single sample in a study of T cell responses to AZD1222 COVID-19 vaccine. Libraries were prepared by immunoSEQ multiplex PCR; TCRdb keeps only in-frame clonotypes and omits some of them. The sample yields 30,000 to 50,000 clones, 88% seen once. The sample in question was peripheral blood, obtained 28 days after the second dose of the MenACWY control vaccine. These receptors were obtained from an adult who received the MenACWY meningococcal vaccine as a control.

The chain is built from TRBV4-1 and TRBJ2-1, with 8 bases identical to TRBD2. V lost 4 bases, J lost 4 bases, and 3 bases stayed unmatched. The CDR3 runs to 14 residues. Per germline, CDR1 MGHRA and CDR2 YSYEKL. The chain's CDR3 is CASSLGRGYNEQFF. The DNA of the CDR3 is TGCGCCAGCAGCCTCGGGAGGGGGTACAATGAGCAGTTCTTC.

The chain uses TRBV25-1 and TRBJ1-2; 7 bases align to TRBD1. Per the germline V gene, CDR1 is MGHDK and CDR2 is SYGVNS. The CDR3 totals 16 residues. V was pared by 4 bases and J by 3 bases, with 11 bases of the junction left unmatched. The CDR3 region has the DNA TGTGCCAGCAGTGCGACAGGGAGGCGGTGGGACTATGGCTACACCTTC. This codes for CASSATGRRWDYGYTF.

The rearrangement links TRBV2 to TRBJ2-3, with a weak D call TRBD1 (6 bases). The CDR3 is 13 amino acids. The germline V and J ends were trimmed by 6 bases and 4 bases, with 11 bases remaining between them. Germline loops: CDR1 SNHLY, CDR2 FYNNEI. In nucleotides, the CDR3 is TGTGCCAGCAGCGCTAACAGGGCAGATACGCAGTATTTT. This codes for CASSANRADTQYF.

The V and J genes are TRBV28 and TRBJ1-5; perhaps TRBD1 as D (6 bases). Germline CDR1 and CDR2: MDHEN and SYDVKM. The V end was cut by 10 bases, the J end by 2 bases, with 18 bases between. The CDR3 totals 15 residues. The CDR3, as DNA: TGTGCCACTCAGGTGGGGGGCCCCGGCAATCAGCCCCAGCATTTT. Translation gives CATQVGGPGNQPQHF.

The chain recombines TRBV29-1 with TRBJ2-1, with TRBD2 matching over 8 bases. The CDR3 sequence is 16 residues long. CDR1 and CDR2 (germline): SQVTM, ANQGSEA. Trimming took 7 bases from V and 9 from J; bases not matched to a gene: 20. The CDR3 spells CSAIPPRGLAGGEQFF. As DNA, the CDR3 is TGCAGCGCCATCCCCCCTAGAGGACTAGCTGGAGGTGAGCAGTTCTTC.

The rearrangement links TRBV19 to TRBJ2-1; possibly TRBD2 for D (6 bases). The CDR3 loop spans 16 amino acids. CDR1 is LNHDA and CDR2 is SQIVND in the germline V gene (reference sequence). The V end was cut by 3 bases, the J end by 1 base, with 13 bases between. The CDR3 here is CASSIIGSGSYNEQFF. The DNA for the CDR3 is TGTGCCAGTAGTATCATCGGGAGTGGATCCTACAATGAGCAGTTCTTC.

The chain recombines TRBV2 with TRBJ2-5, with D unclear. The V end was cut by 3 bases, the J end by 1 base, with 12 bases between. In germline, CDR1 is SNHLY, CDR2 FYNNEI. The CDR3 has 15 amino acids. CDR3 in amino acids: CASSDPGRSQETQYF. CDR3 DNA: TGTGCCAGCAGTGATCCCGGTCGGAGCCAAGAGACCCAGTACTTC.

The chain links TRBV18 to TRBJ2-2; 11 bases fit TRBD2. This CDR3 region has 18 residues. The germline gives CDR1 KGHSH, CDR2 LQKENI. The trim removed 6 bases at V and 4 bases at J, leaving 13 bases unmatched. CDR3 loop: CASSPTLAGDRSTGELFF. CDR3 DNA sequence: TGTGCCAGCTCTCCGACACTAGCGGGAGACCGTAGCACCGGGGAGCTGTTTTTT.

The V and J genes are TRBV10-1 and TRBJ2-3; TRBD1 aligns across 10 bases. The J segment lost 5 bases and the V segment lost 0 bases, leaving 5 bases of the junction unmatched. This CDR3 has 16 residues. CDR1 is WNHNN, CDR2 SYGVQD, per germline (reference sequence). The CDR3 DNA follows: TGCGCCAGCAGTGAGTCCCAAGGACAGGGGGGAGATACGCAGTATTTT. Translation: CASSESQGQGGDTQYF.

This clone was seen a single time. The CDR3 loop reads CASSWTSGGSTYEQYF. The DNA for the CDR3 is TGCGCCAGCAGCTGGACTAGCGGGGGGTCGACCTACGAGCAGTACTTC. The chain uses TRBV5-1 and TRBJ2-7; TRBD2 agrees at 14 bases. This CDR3 region has 16 residues. V trimming: 3 bases; J trimming: 2 bases; junction bases outside the gene matches: 4. CDR1 SGHRS and CDR2 YFSETQ come from the germline V gene.

The CDR3 DNA reads TGTGCCTGGAGTGGGGCTAGTTGGGAGACCCAGTACTTC. Translated: CAWSGASWETQYF. The V call is TRBV30, the J call TRBJ2-5, with D hard to call. CDR3 length: 13 residues. The V end lost 1 base, the J end lost 5 bases, and 11 bases lay between the germline ends. Germline V gives CDR1 GTSNPN, CDR2 SVGIG (reference sequence).

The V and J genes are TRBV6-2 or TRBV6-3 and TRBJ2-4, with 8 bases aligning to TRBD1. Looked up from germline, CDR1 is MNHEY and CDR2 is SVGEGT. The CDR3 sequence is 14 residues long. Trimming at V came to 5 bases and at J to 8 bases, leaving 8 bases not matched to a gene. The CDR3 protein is CASSKTGEVDIQYF. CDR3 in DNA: TGTGCCAGCAGTAAGACAGGGGAAGTGGACATTCAGTACTTC.

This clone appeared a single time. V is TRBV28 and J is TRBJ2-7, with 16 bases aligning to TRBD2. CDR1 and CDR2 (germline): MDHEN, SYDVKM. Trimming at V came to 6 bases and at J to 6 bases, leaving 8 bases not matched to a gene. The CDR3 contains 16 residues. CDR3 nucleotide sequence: TGTGCCAGCAGAATGGGACTAGCGGGAGGGTGGGGCGAGCAGTACTTC. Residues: CASRMGLAGGWGEQYF.

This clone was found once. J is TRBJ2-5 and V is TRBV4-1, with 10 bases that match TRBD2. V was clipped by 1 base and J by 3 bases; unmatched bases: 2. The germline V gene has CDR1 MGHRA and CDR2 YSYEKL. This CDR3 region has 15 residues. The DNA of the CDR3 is TGCGCCAGCAGCCAAGGGGGACTAGCGAAAGAGACCCAGTACTTC. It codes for CASSQGGLAKETQYF.

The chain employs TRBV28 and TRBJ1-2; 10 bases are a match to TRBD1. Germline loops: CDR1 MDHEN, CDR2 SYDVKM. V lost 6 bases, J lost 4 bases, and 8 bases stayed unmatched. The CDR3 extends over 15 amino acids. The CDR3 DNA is TGTGCCAGCAGCCAAGACAGGGGGCCGATCTATGGCTACACCTTC. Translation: CASSQDRGPIYGYTF.

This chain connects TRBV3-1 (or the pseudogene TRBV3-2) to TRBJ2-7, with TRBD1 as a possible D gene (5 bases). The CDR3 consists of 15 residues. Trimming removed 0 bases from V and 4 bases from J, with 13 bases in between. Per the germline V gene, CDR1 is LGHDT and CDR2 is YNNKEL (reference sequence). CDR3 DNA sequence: TGTGCCAGCAGCCAAGAAGCAGGGATCCCATACGAGCAGTACTTC. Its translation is CASSQEAGIPYEQYF.

The CDR3 spells CAPRRGRRLNSPLHF. The CDR3 DNA is TGTGCCCCACGGCGGGGGCGGAGACTTAATTCACCCCTCCACTTT. The gene calls are TRBV15 and TRBJ1-6; tentatively, D is TRBD1 (6 bases). Germline lookup yields CDR1 LNHNV and CDR2 YYDKDF (reference sequence). The CDR3 length is 15 residues. Trimming removed 11 bases at V and 6 bases at J, with 20 bases between.

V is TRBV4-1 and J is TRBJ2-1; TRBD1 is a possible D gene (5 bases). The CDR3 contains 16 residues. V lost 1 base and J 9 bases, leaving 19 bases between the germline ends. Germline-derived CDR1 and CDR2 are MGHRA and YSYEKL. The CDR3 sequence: CASSQVAAGPPGEQFF. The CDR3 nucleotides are TGCGCCAGCAGCCAAGTCGCGGCAGGGCCTCCGGGTGAGCAGTTCTTC.